This T cell receptor beta chain emerged from a study of T cell responses to AZD1222 COVID-19 vaccine. Overall study context: Second-dose timings of about 4 or about 12 weeks were pooled.

Of note for this clone: The antigen remains undetermined.

The CDR3 contains 12 residues. The V end lost 1 base, the J end lost 7 bases, and 2 bases lay between the germline ends. Germline V gene data show CDR1 as SEHNR and CDR2 as FQNEAQ (reference sequence). The method was immunoSEQ multiplex PCR; TCRdb's version includes in-frame clones alone and lacks a portion of them. The data show around 140,000 clones, approximately 83% seen once. Regarding the study as a whole: Baseline serology detected seropositivity in only six AZD1222 recipients. Donors in the cohort were predominantly white British and more often female, and clonal diversity was possibly underestimated.

The source of this sequence is an adult in good health. The J gene is TRBJ1-6, the V gene TRBV7-9; D ambiguous. The sequencing here drew on peripheral blood, taken on day 0 of AZD1222 vaccination. CDR3 loop: CASSLENSPLHF. In DNA form, the CDR3 reads TGTGCCAGCAGCTTAGAGAATTCACCCCTCCACTTT.